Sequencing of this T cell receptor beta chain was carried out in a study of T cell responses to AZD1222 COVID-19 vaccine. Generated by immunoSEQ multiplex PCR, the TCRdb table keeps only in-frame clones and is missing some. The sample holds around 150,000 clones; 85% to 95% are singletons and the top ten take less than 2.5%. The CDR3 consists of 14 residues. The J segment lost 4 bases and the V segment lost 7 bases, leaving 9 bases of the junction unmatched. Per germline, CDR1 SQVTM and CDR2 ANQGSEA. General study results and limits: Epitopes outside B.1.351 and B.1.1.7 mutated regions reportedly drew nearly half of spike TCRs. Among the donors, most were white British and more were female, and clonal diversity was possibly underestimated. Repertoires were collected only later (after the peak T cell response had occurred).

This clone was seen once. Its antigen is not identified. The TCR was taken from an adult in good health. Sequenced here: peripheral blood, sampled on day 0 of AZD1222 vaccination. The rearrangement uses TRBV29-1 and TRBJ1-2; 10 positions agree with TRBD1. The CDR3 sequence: CSGGQGDAGYGYTF. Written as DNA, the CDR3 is TGCAGCGGAGGACAGGGGGATGCGGGCTATGGCTACACCTTC.